There are many counts of the clone carrying this TCR beta chain. The antigen remains unidentified. Unique molecular identifiers were built into the TCRbeta library. MiXCR was run by TCRdb on the PCR reads, yielding one entry per CDR3 protein. The sample includes 400,000 to 550,000 distinct CDR3 sequences, about 11% of them seen just once. This entry comes from a study of T-cell reconstitution after alpha-beta-depleted transplantation in children. Whole-study results and caveats: T-cell counts and diversity at one year post-transplant came mainly from newly produced T cells.

Sequenced here: PBMCs, sampled before TCRalphabeta/CD19-depleted stem cell transplant. The receptor was derived from a child aged 2 to 9 with inherited bone marrow failure, due to receive a stem cell transplant.

The CDR3 bases are TGTGCCAGCAGTTCCATAGCGGGAGGGCCCTCCGGGGAGCTGTTTTTT. Amino acids: CASSSIAGGPSGELFF. V gene TRBV6-5 combines with J gene TRBJ2-2; 11 positions agree with TRBD2. The V gene's germline CDR1 is MNHEY and CDR2 SVGAGI. V trimming: 4 bases; J trimming: 6 bases; junction bases outside the gene matches: 7. The CDR3 length is 16 residues.